This TCR beta chain emerged from a study of blood T cell repertoires in COVID-19 (dated by TCRdb to the early 2020s). Background on the whole study: Samples from collaborators originated in the United States, Italy and Spain and spanned both the acute and convalescent phases of COVID-19. The material from the prospective study consisted of cDNA or gDNA derived from T cells, B-cell-depleted T cells, or PBMCs. Subjects who had been exposed to COVID-19, were actively infected with it, or had recovered from it provided the deeply sampled blood TCRbeta repertoires that made up the dataset. The repertoires were released in a freely available public database meant as a resource for research on the immune response to SARS-CoV-2. The samples were drawn from the first 160 participants of the ongoing ImmuneRACE study and from some 1,300 subjects provided by 6 global collaborators. A de-identified subject ID, COVID-19 status, age in years and sex were almost always included in the sample metadata. HLA class I and class II types, where available, came from metadata supplied by the sample provider rather than from assay-based typing.

The investigation overall reported the following: Clinical and demographic metadata were provided uncurated, with the amount varying by source and participant.

Trimming takes 3 bases off V and 0 bases off J; junction bases not matched to a gene: 10. CDR3 length: 19 amino acids, cysteine to phenylalanine. Only CDR3 DNA is held: 57 bases, read in frame from base 1. The CDR1 and CDR2 encoded by the germline V gene are KGHDR and SFDVKD. Participants in the prospective study were enrolled through a virtual design, were aged roughly 18 to 100 years, and lived in 24 United States geographic areas. To assign participants to cohorts, the prospective study relied on clinical history that participants themselves reported in a screening survey and a study questionnaire. In the prospective study, mobile phlebotomists collected whole blood, serum and a nasopharyngeal or oropharyngeal swab from each participant. Additional blood draws and questionnaires over an approximately two-month period could optionally be provided by prospective study participants. Before DNA extraction, prospective study blood samples were shipped either frozen or at room temperature.

TCRbeta CDR3 regions were amplified from genomic DNA using the immunoSEQ Assay, a bias-controlled multiplex PCR. In the original analysis: Nucleated cell counts per sample were estimated from amplification of reference gene primers within the assay. To quantify the absolute abundance of each unique TCRbeta CDR3 rearrangement, sequence reads were collapsed and filtered. Productive Simpson clonality was computed per sample as the square root of Simpson's diversity index over productive rearrangements. The immuneACCESS repertoire file appears here via TCRdb, limited to in-frame rearrangements. These files lack a portion of the clones; in checked studies, under half of the deficit traces to unresolved V genes, and the cause of the others is not known. That table gives V, J and clone size, and the DNA gave D and trimming. Here the sample has 200,000 or so clones; 86% occur a single time. The top ten clonotypes cover roughly 3.4% of the sample.

A word on this clone: Its antigen is currently not known. No base quality information exists; no much larger clone differs at one position.

The chain uses TRBV24-1 and TRBJ2-1, and TRBD1 aligns with 10 junction nucleotides. This clonotype was obtained from a middle-aged woman with acute COVID-19. Sequencing was done on a sample of PBMCs or T cells enriched from blood (not recorded which). CDR3 sequence: CATSDRDRGPKISYNEQFF. In nucleotides, the sequence is TGTGCCACCAGTGATCGTGACAGGGGGCCCAAAATCTCCTACAATGAGCAGTTCTTC.